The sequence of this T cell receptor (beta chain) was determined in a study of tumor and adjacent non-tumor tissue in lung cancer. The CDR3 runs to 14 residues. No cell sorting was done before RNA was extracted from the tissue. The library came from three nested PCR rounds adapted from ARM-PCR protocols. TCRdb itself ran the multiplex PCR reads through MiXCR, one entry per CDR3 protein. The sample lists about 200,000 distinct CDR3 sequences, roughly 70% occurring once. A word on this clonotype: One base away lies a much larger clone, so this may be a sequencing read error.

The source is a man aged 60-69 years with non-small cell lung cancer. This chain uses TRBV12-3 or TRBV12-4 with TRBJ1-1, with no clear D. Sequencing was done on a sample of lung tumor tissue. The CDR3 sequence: CASIRTTANTEVFF. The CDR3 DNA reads TGTGCCAGCATCCGGACGACGGCGAACACTGAAGTTTTCTTT.